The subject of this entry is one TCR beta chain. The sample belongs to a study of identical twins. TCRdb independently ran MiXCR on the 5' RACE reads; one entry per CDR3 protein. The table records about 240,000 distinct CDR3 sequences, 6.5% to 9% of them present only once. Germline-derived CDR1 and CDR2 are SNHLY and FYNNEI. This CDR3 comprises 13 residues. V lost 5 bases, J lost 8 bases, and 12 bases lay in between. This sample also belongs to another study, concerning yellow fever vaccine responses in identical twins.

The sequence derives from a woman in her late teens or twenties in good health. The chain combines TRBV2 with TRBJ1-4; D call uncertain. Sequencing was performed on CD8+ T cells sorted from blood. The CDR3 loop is CASSSWEREKLFF. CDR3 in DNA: TGTGCCAGCAGTTCCTGGGAGCGGGAAAAACTGTTTTTT.